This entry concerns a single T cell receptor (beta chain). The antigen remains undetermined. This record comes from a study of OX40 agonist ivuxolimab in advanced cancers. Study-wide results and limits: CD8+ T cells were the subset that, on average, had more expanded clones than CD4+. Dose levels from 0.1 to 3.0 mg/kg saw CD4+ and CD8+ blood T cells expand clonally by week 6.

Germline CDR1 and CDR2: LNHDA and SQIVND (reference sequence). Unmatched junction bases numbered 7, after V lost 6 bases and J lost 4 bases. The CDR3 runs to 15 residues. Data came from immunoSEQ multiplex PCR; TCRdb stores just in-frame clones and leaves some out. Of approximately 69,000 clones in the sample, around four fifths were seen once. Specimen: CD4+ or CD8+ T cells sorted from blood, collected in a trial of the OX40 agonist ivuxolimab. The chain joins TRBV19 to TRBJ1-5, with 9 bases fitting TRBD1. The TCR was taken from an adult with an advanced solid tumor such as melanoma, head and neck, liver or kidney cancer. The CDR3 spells CASRKTGTGNQPQHF. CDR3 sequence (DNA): TGTGCCAGTAGGAAAACCGGGACAGGGAATCAGCCCCAGCATTTT.